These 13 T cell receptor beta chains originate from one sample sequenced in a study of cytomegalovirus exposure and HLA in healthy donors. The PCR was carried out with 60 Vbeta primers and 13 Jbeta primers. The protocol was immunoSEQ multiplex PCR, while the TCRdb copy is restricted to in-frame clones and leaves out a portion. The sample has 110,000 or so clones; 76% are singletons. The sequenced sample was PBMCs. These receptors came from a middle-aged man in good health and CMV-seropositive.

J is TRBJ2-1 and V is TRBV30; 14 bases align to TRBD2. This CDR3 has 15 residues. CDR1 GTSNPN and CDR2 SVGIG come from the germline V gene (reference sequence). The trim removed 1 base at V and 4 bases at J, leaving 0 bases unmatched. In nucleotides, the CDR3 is TGTGCCTGGAGTGGACTAGCGGGGGGGTACAATGAGCAGTTCTTC. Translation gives CAWSGLAGGYNEQFF.

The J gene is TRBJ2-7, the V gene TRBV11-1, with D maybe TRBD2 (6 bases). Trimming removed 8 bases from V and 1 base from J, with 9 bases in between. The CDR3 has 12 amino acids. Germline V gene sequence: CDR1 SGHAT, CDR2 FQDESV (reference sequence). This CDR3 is CASGGLSYEQYF. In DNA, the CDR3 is TGTGCCAGCGGAGGGCTTTCCTACGAGCAGTACTTC.

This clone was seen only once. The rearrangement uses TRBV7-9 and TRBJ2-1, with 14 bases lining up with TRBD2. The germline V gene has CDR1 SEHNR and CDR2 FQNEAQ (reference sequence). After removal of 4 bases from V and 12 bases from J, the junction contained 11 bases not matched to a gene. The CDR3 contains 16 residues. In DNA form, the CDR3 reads TGTGCCAGCAGCTCGACTAGCGGGGGGGCTTGGGATGGGCAGTTCTTC. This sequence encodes CASSSTSGGAWDGQFF.

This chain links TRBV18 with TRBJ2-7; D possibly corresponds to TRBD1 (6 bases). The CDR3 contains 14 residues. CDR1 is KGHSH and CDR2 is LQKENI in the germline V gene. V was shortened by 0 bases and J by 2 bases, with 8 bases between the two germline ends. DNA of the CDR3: TGTGCCAGCTCACCACCGGGACAACCCTACGAGCAGTACTTC. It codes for CASSPPGQPYEQYF.

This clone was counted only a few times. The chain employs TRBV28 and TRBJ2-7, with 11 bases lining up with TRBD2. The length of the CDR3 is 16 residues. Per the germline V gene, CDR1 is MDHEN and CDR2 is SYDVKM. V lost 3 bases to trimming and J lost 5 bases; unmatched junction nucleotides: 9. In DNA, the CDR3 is TGTGCCAGCAGTTTCCTTTCTAGCGGGGGGCGGAACGAGCAGTACTTC. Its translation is CASSFLSSGGRNEQYF.

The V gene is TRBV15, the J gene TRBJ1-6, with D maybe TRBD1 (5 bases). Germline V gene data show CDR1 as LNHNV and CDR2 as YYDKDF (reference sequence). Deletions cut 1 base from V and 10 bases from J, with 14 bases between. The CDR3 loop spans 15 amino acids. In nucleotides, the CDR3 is TGTGCCACCAGCAGAGTGGAGACAGAAGGATCACCCCTCCACTTT. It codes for CATSRVETEGSPLHF.

This CDR3 is CASSNSAGNSGANVLTF. The CDR3 DNA reads TGTGCCAGCAGCAATTCAGCGGGTAACTCTGGGGCCAACGTCCTGACTTTC. The chain couples TRBV4-2 to TRBJ2-6; the D gene is possibly TRBD2 (6 bases). The CDR3 loop spans 17 amino acids. V gave up 5 bases and J gave up 0 bases, with 14 bases separating them. From germline, CDR1 is LGHNA and CDR2 YNFKEQ.

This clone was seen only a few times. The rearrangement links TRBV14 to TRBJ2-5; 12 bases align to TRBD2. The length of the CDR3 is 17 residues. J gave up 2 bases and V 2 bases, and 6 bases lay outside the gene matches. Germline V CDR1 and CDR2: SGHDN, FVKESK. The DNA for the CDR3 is TGTGCCAGCAGCCAAAAGACTAGCGGGAGTTTACAAGAGACCCAGTACTTC. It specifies CASSQKTSGSLQETQYF.

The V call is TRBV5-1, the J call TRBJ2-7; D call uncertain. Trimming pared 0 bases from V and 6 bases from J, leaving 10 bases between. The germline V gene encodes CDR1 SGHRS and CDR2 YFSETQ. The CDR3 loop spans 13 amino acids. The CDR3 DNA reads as TGCGCCAGCAGCTTGGTGGGCAACCTCGAGCAGTACTTC. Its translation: CASSLVGNLEQYF. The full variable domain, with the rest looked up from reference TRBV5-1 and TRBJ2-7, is KAGVTQTPRYLIKTRGQQVTLSCSPISGHRSVSWYQQTPGQGLQFLFEYFSETQRNKGNFPGRFSGRQFSNSRSEMNVSTLELGDSALYLCASSLVGNLEQYFGPGTRLTVT.

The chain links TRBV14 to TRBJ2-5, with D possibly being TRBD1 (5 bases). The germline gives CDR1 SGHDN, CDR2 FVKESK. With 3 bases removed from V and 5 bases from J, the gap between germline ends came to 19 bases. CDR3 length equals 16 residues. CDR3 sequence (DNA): TGTGCCAGCAGCCATGGGCTGGCAGGGTGGTCGGAGACCCAGTACTTC. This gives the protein CASSHGLAGWSETQYF.

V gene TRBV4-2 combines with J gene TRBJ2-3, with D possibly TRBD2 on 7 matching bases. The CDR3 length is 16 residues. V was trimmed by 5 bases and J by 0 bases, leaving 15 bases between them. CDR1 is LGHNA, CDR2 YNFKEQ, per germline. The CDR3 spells CASSEQGSGSTDTQYF. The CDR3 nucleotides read TGTGCCAGCAGCGAACAGGGTAGCGGGAGCACAGATACGCAGTATTTT.

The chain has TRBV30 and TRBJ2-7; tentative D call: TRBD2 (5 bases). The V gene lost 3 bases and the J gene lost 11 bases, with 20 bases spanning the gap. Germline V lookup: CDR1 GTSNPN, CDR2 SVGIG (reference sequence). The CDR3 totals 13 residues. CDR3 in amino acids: CAWRMGSSSLKYF. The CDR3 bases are TGTGCCTGGAGGATGGGGAGCTCGAGTTTAAAGTACTTC.

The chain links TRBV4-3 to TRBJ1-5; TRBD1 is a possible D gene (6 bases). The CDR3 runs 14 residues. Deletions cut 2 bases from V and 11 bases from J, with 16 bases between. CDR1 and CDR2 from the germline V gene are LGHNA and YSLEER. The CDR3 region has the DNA TGCGCCAGCAGCCAACCCGGGCTCCCAGGGGCCCAGCATTTT. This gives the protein CASSQPGLPGAQHF.